Reported below is one TCR beta chain. The CDR3 covers 14 residues. The V and J ends lost 6 bases and 7 bases respectively, with 16 bases between them. Germline CDR1 is MDHEN and CDR2 is SYDVKM. This entry belongs to a study of spatial heterogeneity in lung cancer. TCRdb analysed the 5' RACE reads with MiXCR anew, one entry per CDR3 protein. Here the sample spans over 70,000 distinct CDR3 sequences, 8% to 9.5% being singletons. Time point meaning: blood at routine non-recurrence follow-up after resection. The sample consisted of PBMCs, taken at follow-up. This chain joins TRBV28 and TRBJ1-5, with D perhaps matching TRBD1 (6 bases). The origin of this receptor is a female donor with early-stage non-small cell lung cancer. CDR3 region: CASRYTGFGQPQHF. The DNA for the CDR3 is TGTGCCAGCAGATACACAGGGTTTGGCCAGCCCCAGCATTTT.